This T cell receptor beta chain was obtained from a study of tumor-infiltrating lymphocytes in oesophageal squamous cell carcinoma. This clonotype came up a few times. TCRdb reprocessed the PCR reads via MiXCR and lists one record per CDR3 protein. This table holds about 13,000 distinct CDR3 sequences, approximately 45% found once. There are 14 residues in the CDR3. CDR1 and CDR2 (germline): MGHRA, YSYEKL. The chain combines TRBV4-1 with TRBJ2-1; perhaps D is TRBD1 or TRBD2 (5 bases each). The end of the DNA aligns better with TRBJ2-7, so the J call may be wrong. This sequence was found in a male donor with esophageal squamous cell carcinoma. Sequencing input: blood. DNA of the CDR3: TGCGCCAGCAGCCCTACCGGGGCCCCGGGCGAGCAGTACTTC. The encoded protein is CASSPTGAPGEQYF.